This TCR beta chain was observed in a study of blood T cell repertoires in COVID-19. Study overall: Samples representing acute and convalescent COVID-19 were sourced from the United States, Italy and Spain. Nucleic acid was either cDNA or gDNA, and it came from T cells, B-cell-depleted T cells, or PBMCs.

This clone was seen just once. In the authors' methods: Nucleated cell number was recorded as an estimate derived from reference gene primer amplification. Here immunoSEQ multiplex PCR was the method, and the copy in TCRdb shows in-frame clones only, minus some. That table furnishes V, J and clone size, whereas the DNA furnished D and trimming. The repertoire has 200,000 to 300,000 clones, about 80% of them found once; the top ten carry roughly 1.9%. The CDR3 sequence is 11 residues long. What was sequenced was peripheral blood. The clonotype was recovered from a man aged 30-40 years who had recovered from COVID-19. V usage is TRBV12-3 or TRBV12-4 and J usage is TRBJ2-5; no clear D. CDR3 residues: CGVFIKETQYF. CDR3 nucleotides: TGTGGAGTCTTCATAAAAGAGACCCAGTACTTC.